The 19 T cell receptor beta chains below come from one sample, sequenced in a study of T-cell reconstitution after alpha-beta-depleted transplantation in children (dated by TCRdb to 2015 to 2016). The study at large found these results: The frequencies of hyperexpanded clones fell over the following months, and after one year, T-cell counts and TCRbeta diversity were mostly attributed to newly produced T cells.

To prepare the library, PCR was applied. Sequencing used an Illumina HiSeq 2500. TCR library preparation used molecular barcoding, with unique molecular identifiers applied to normalize quantification of the TCRbeta repertoire. TCRdb took the public reads, trimmed them with fastp at Q25, ran MiXCR for clone calling and kept in-frame beta chains. Each CDR3 protein appears once, grouped with its most common genes and DNA. The sample table contains a few hundred thousand distinct CDR3 sequences; only one count was recorded for just over 7.5% of them. The ten top clones hold 9.1% of the sample. Their cognate antigens are unknown. In the paper's terms, the treatment or condition label means: allogeneic hematopoietic cell transplantation with graft depleted of TCRalphabeta T cells and CD19 B cells. The sequencing used peripheral blood, collected 360 days after TCRalphabeta/CD19-depleted stem cell transplant. All receptors come from a female patient aged 2-15 years who had a stem cell transplant for Fanconi anemia, so the T cells may come from the graft donor.

This clonotype was seen many times. The chain recombines TRBV7-2 with TRBJ2-2; TRBD2 matches 14 bases. The germline gives CDR1 SGHTA, CDR2 FQGNSA. The CDR3 runs to 16 residues. The trim removed 5 bases at V and 11 bases at J, leaving 10 bases unmatched. CDR3 loop: CASSLGLAGAQGELFF. DNA of the CDR3: TGTGCCAGCAGCCTGGGACTAGCGGGAGCCCAGGGCGAGCTGTTTTTT.

This clonotype was detected ten times or more. The chain employs TRBV20-1 and TRBJ1-2; D is unresolved. Germline assignment: CDR1 DFQATT and CDR2 SNEGSKA (reference sequence). Trimming took 7 bases from V and 7 from J, leaving 10 bases between them. This CDR3 comprises 10 residues. CDR3 nucleotide sequence: TGCAGTGTCACAAGTTTTGGCTACACCTTC. It translates to CSVTSFGYTF.

This sequence joins TRBV20-1 and TRBJ1-1; 10 positions match TRBD1. The ends lost 2 bases at V and 3 bases at J; junction bases unmatched: 9. This CDR3 comprises 16 residues. Per germline, CDR1 DFQATT and CDR2 SNEGSKA (reference sequence). In nucleotides, the CDR3 is TGCAGTGCTAGACCCCTAGGGGGGACAGGGGACACTGAAGCTTTCTTT. Translating gives CSARPLGGTGDTEAFF.

The rearrangement links TRBV6-2 or TRBV6-3 to TRBJ1-5, with D possibly TRBD1 on 5 matching bases. V lost 5 bases and J lost 0, with 8 bases in between. The CDR3 contains 14 residues. CDR1 and CDR2 from the germline V gene are MNHEY and SVGEGT. In DNA form, the CDR3 reads TGTGCCAGCAGTCAACAGGTTAGCAATCAGCCCCAGCATTTT. Protein product: CASSQQVSNQPQHF.

This clonotype was recorded a few times. This rearrangement joins TRBV2 to TRBJ2-7; TRBD1 matches 7 bases. The germline gives CDR1 SNHLY, CDR2 FYNNEI. Trimming took 4 bases from V and 1 from J; bases not matched to a gene: 4. This CDR3 has 14 amino acids. The CDR3 loop reads CASSVDRLSYEQYF. The DNA for the CDR3 is TGTGCCAGCAGTGTGGACAGGTTATCCTACGAGCAGTACTTC. Combining the CDR3 with reference TRBV2 and TRBJ2-7 gives the whole variable domain EPEVTQTPSHQVTQMGQEVILRCVPISNHLYFYWYRQILGQKVEFLVSFYNNEISEKSEIFDDQFSVERPDGSNFTLKIRSTKLEDSAMYFCASSVDRLSYEQYFGPGTRLTVT.

This clonotype has a handful of counts. The rearrangement uses TRBV2 and TRBJ2-3; 8 nucleotides align to TRBD1. The germline CDR1 and CDR2 sequences are SNHLY and FYNNEI. The V and J ends lost 8 bases and 4 bases, in that order; junction bases with no gene match: 5. There are 13 residues in the CDR3. The DNA of the CDR3 is TGTGCCAGCCGGACAGGGATCCCAGATACGCAGTATTTT. Protein: CASRTGIPDTQYF.

This clonotype was seen many times. The J gene is TRBJ2-5, the V gene TRBV10-3, with D perhaps matching TRBD2 (6 bases). This CDR3 contains 14 residues. Trimming removed 3 bases from V and 5 bases from J, with 13 bases in between. Germline CDR1 and CDR2: ENHRY and SYGVKD. CDR3 sequence reads: CAISEAGGTETQYF. CDR3 sequence (DNA): TGTGCCATCAGTGAAGCAGGCGGGACCGAGACCCAGTACTTC.

Turning to this clonotype: Since a much larger clone is just one base distant, this may be a read error. This is likely a read error, given that the CDR3 carries no conserved phenylalanine or tryptophan at its end. The chain employs TRBV5-1 and TRBJ2-1; the match to TRBD1 covers 10 bases. This CDR3 spans 15 amino acids. The germline V gene has CDR1 SGHRS and CDR2 YFSETQ. After removal of 4 bases from V and 7 bases from J, the junction contained 8 bases not matched to a gene. The CDR3 DNA is TGCGCCAGCAGCCGAAGGACAGGGGGAAGGAATGAGCAGTTCTGC. It encodes CASSRRTGGRNEQFC.

This clonotype came up a few times. The CDR3 coding sequence is TGTGCCAGCAGTTTAAGGAGGGGGACATGGGTGACCTTGAACACTGAAGCTTTCTTT. It yields the protein CASSLRRGTWVTLNTEAFF. The chain is built from TRBV12-3 or TRBV12-4 and TRBJ1-1, with TRBD1 as a possible D gene (6 bases). This CDR3 is 19 amino acids long. V lost 2 bases, J lost 0 bases, and 22 bases lay in between.

The chain is built from TRBV18 and TRBJ2-2; D is possibly TRBD1 (5 bases). V was clipped by 4 bases and J by 7 bases, with 16 bases between them. CDR3 length: 15 residues. Looked up from germline, CDR1 is KGHSH and CDR2 is LQKENI. This chain's CDR3 is CASSQSRQSVGELFF. The DNA for the CDR3 is TGTGCCAGCTCACAAAGTCGACAGTCAGTCGGGGAGCTGTTTTTT. Full variable domain (outside the CDR3, taken from reference TRBV18 and TRBJ2-2): NAGVMQNPRHLVRRRGQEARLRCSPMKGHSHVYWYRQLPEEGLKFMVYLQKENIIDESGMPKERFSAEFPKEGPSILRIQQVVRGDSAAYFCASSQSRQSVGELFFGEGSRLTVL.

This clonotype was seen repeatedly, ten times or more. The chain carries TRBV5-5 and TRBJ1-1; no clear D. The length of the CDR3 is 15 residues. Germline lookup yields CDR1 SGHKS and CDR2 YYEKEE (reference sequence). V was shortened by 2 bases and J by 4 bases, with 15 bases between the two germline ends. The CDR3 coding sequence is TGTGCCAGCAGCTTTACCCCTCTAGGGAGCACTGAAGCTTTCTTT. Its protein product is CASSFTPLGSTEAFF.

This clonotype has a handful of counts. V is TRBV2 and J is TRBJ1-4; TRBD1 might be the D (5 bases). This CDR3 comprises 14 residues. Trimming cost V 7 bases and J 7 bases, with 16 bases left between them. CDR1 is SNHLY and CDR2 is FYNNEI in the germline V gene. The CDR3 loop is CASTRQTGLEKLFF. In DNA form, the CDR3 reads TGTGCCAGCACCAGACAGACGGGTCTTGAAAAACTGTTTTTT.

In this sample, this clonotype turned up many times. V is TRBV11-2 and J is TRBJ1-2; D gene ambiguous. The CDR3 is 11 amino acids. Germline CDR1 SGHAT, CDR2 FQNNGV. V shed 8 bases and J shed 3 bases, with 7 bases lying between them. The CDR3 nucleotides are TGTGCCAGCCAGATGGACTATGGCTACACCTTC. As protein: CASQMDYGYTF.

This clonotype was recorded a few times. The CDR3 bases are TGTGCCAGCAGCCAAGGCCCATGGGCCACTGAAGCTTTCTTT. Translation gives CASSQGPWATEAFF. This chain uses TRBV3-1 with TRBJ1-1; D is ambiguous. V was trimmed by 1 base and J by 4 bases, leaving 10 bases between them. CDR1 is LGHDT, CDR2 YNNKEL, per germline (reference sequence). The length of the CDR3 is 14 residues. Full variable domain (missing parts from reference TRBV3-1 and TRBJ1-1): DTAVSQTPKYLVTQMGNDKSIKCEQNLGHDTMYWYKQDSKKFLKIMFSYNNKELIINETVPNRFSPKSPDKAHLNLHINSLELGDSAVYFCASSQGPWATEAFFGQGTRLTVV.

The chain joins TRBV12-3 or TRBV12-4 to TRBJ2-5; 7 positions match TRBD1. V was clipped by 6 bases and J by 5 bases; unmatched bases: 6. The length of the CDR3 is 13 residues. The CDR3 sequence is CASSGQAPETQYF. CDR3 DNA sequence: TGTGCCAGCAGCGGACAGGCACCGGAGACCCAGTACTTC.

This rearrangement joins TRBV28 to TRBJ2-7; D not resolved. The CDR3 is 14 residues long. Germline V lookup: CDR1 MDHEN, CDR2 SYDVKM. Trimming took off 7 bases at V and 3 bases at J, with 16 bases between the two ends. The CDR3 region is CASTSWVVDYEQYF. CDR3 coding DNA: TGTGCCAGCACCTCTTGGGTTGTAGACTACGAGCAGTACTTC.

This clonotype was counted only a few times. This chain uses TRBV18 with TRBJ2-5; D is ambiguous. V was shortened by 2 bases and J by 2 bases, with 6 bases between the two germline ends. Germline CDR1 KGHSH, CDR2 LQKENI. The length of the CDR3 is 13 residues. Here the CDR3 reads CASSPTRQETQYF. CDR3 coding DNA: TGTGCCAGCTCACCAACCCGACAAGAGACCCAGTACTTC. The complete variable domain, with remaining parts taken from reference TRBV18 and TRBJ2-5, reads NAGVMQNPRHLVRRRGQEARLRCSPMKGHSHVYWYRQLPEEGLKFMVYLQKENIIDESGMPKERFSAEFPKEGPSILRIQQVVRGDSAAYFCASSPTRQETQYFGPGTRLLVL.

This clonotype was counted a few times. The CDR3 region is CATSDPLELQFF. CDR3 bases: TGTGCCACCAGTGACCCCTTAGAGCTGCAGTTCTTC. The rearrangement joins TRBV24-1 to TRBJ2-1; no firm D call. The germline V gene has CDR1 KGHDR and CDR2 SFDVKD. This CDR3 has 12 amino acids. V gave up 4 bases and J gave up 12 bases, with 12 bases separating them.

This clonotype showed up many times. The chain is built from TRBV20-1 and TRBJ2-7, with TRBD2 identical over 9 bases. The germline V gene encodes CDR1 DFQATT and CDR2 SNEGSKA (reference sequence). This CDR3 has 13 amino acids. The V gene end was trimmed by 4 bases and the J gene end by 2 bases; junction bases not matched to a gene: 3. Here the CDR3 DNA reads TGCAGTGCTATAGCGGGGGAGCCCTACGAGCAGTACTTC. Translating it yields CSAIAGEPYEQYF.